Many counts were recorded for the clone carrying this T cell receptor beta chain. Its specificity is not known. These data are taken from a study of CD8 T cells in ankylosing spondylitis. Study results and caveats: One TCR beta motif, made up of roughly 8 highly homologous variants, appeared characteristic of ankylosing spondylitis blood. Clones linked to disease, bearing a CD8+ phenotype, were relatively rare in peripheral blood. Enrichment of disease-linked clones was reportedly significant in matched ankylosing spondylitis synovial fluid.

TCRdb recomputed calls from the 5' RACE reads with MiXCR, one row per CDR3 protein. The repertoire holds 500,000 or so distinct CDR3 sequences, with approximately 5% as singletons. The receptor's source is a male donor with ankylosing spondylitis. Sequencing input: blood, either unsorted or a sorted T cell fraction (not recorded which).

The CDR3 DNA follows: TGTGCCAGCAGCTCTAGTACAGGAAATCGGAACACTGAAGCTTTCTTT. Protein: CASSSSTGNRNTEAFF. The chain uses TRBV7-9 and TRBJ1-1; a possible D gene is TRBD1 (5 bases). In germline, CDR1 is SEHNR, CDR2 FQNEAQ (reference sequence). The CDR3 runs 16 residues. Trimming removed 4 bases from V and 1 base from J, with 16 bases in between.